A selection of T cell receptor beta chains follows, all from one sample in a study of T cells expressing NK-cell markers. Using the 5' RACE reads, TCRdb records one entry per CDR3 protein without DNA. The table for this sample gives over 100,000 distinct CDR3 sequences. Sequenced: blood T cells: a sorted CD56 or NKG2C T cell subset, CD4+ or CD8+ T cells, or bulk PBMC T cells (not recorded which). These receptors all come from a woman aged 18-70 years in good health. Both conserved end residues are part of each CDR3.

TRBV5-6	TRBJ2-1	CASSLASAYNEQFF
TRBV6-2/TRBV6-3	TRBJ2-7	CASSPGTRHEQYF
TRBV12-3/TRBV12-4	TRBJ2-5	CASSLILAVQETQYF
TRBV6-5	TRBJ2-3	CASSYDIAGRDTQYF
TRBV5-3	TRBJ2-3	CARSPHRRTDTQYF
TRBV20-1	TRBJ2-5	CSAWTSAETQYF
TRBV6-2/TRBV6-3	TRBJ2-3	CASSPTGTSGPDTQYF
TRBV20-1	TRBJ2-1	CSAPPGLGLNEQFF
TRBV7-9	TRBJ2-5	CASSLALGEQETQYF
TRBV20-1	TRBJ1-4	CSTPRGPVNEKLFF
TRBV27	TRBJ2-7	CASSLSSGDYEQYF
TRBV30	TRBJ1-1	CAWSEAGHTEAFF
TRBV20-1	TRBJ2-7	CSASKGVEQYF
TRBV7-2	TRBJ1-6	CASSLASHDNSPLHF
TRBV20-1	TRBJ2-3	CSASMGLTSDTQYF
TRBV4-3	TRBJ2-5	CASSQVLTQETQYF
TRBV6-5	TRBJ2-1	CASTSRNEQFF
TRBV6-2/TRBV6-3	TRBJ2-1	CASSLTPSLGEQFF
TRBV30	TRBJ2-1	CAWSVKGSGGYNEQFF
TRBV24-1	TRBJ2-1	CATSDQMGDEQFF
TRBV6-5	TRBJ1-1	CASSYGVANSEAFF
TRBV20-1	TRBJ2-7	CSARMLPYEQYF
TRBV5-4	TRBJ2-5	CASSYDLAGAETQYF
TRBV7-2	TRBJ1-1	CASSLSAVGSVLLGTEAFF
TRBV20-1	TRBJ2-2	CSASIENYLNTGELFF
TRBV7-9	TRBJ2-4	CASSRVDSGNIQYF
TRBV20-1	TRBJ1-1	CSARRGVTEAFF
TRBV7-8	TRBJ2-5	CASSPRVERGQETQYF
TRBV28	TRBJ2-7	CASYPRGGRIYEQYF
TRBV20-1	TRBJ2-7	CSAASAGLSYEQYF
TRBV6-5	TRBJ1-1	CASSFVLEGGEGTEAFF
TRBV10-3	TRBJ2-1	CAISHPGTSGSRSYNEQFF
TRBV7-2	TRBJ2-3	CASSLAWALSTDTQYF
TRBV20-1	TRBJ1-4	CSARPQQGYLNNEKLFF
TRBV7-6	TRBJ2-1	CASSLWLAGGIEQFF